What follows are 10 T cell receptor beta chains derived from one specimen sequenced in a study of cytomegalovirus exposure and HLA in healthy donors. PCR employed 60 Vbeta and 13 Jbeta primers. Generated by immunoSEQ multiplex PCR, the TCRdb table keeps only in-frame clones and is missing some. The sample lists some 98,000 clones, approximately 72% occurring once. Sequenced material: PBMCs. These receptors originate from a man aged 18 to 30 in good health and CMV-seropositive.

The J gene is TRBJ2-7, the V gene TRBV5-6; possibly TRBD1 for D (5 bases). Trimming took 4 bases from V and 0 from J, leaving 8 bases between them. This CDR3 has 13 residues. From germline, CDR1 is SGHDT and CDR2 YYEEEE. The CDR3 reads CASSPTDSYEQYF. In DNA, the CDR3 is TGTGCCAGCAGCCCGACAGACTCCTACGAGCAGTACTTC.

J is TRBJ2-1 and V is TRBV28, with 7 bases that match TRBD1. Germline assignment: CDR1 MDHEN and CDR2 SYDVKM. The CDR3 runs 17 residues. J gave up 2 bases and V 1 base, and 8 bases lay outside the gene matches. CDR3 coding DNA: TGTGCCAGCAGTTTATTATCCGAAACAGGGGCCTACAATGAGCAGTTCTTC. Amino acid sequence: CASSLLSETGAYNEQFF.

The chain recombines TRBV11-3 with TRBJ2-7; D call uncertain. The CDR3 is 14 amino acids. Deletions cut 1 base from V and 1 base from J, with 8 bases between. Germline CDR1 is SGHNT and CDR2 is YENEEA. CDR3 loop: CASSLGAGSYEQYF. In DNA form, the CDR3 reads TGTGCCAGCAGCTTAGGGGCCGGTTCCTACGAGCAGTACTTC. Looking up the rest from reference TRBV11-3 and TRBJ2-7 gives the full variable domain: EAGVVQSPRYKIIEKKQPVAFWCNPISGHNTLYWYLQNLGQGPELLIRYENEEAVDDSQLPKDRFSAERLKGVDSTLKIQPAELGDSAVYLCASSLGAGSYEQYFGPGTRLTVT.

The V call is TRBV28, the J call TRBJ1-5, with D hard to call. CDR3 length equals 13 residues. The germline V and J ends were trimmed by 1 base and 7 bases, with 8 bases remaining between them. CDR1 MDHEN and CDR2 SYDVKM come from the germline V gene. The chain's CDR3 is CASSLLRVQPQHF. The CDR3 DNA is TGTGCCAGCAGTTTATTGAGGGTGCAGCCCCAGCATTTT.

The chain carries TRBV6-5 and TRBJ1-5; 8 bases line up with TRBD1. The CDR3 spans 15 residues. In germline, CDR1 is MNHEY, CDR2 SVGAGI. Trimming removed 5 bases from V and 6 bases from J; junction bases left unmatched: 9. The CDR3 sequence: CASSPTGANTQPQHF. CDR3 DNA sequence: TGTGCCAGCAGTCCGACAGGGGCGAATACTCAGCCCCAGCATTTT.

The CDR3 region is CASSLVQHNQPQHF. CDR3 DNA sequence: TGTGCCAGCAGTTTAGTACAGCATAATCAGCCCCAGCATTTT. The chain couples TRBV28 to TRBJ1-5; unclear D gene. Trimming shortened V by 2 bases and J by 4 bases, and 9 bases separated the two germline ends. CDR1 MDHEN and CDR2 SYDVKM come from the germline V gene. The CDR3 contains 14 residues.

This rearrangement joins TRBV18 to TRBJ2-2; tentative D call: TRBD2 (6 bases). The ends were cut back, 5 bases at V and 4 bases at J, with 17 bases in the middle. The V gene's germline CDR1 is KGHSH and CDR2 LQKENI. The CDR3 totals 16 residues. The CDR3 DNA is TGTGCCAGCTCATCCTTACCTGGGGGGTCCACCGGGGAGCTGTTTTTT. Protein product: CASSSLPGGSTGELFF. Full variable domain (rest looked up from reference TRBV18 and TRBJ2-2): NAGVMQNPRHLVRRRGQEARLRCSPMKGHSHVYWYRQLPEEGLKFMVYLQKENIIDESGMPKERFSAEFPKEGPSILRIQQVVRGDSAAYFCASSSLPGGSTGELFFGEGSRLTVL.

The rearrangement uses TRBV7-3 and TRBJ1-1; 9 bases fit TRBD1. The V segment lost 6 bases and the J segment 3 bases; nucleotides outside the gene matches: 2. This CDR3 is 13 amino acids long. The V gene's germline CDR1 is SGHTA and CDR2 FQGTGA. CDR3 sequence reads: CASSWTGDTEAFF. CDR3 sequence (DNA): TGTGCCAGCAGTTGGACAGGGGACACTGAAGCTTTCTTT.

The chain has TRBV5-1 and TRBJ1-4, with 7 bases aligning to TRBD1. Germline assignment: CDR1 SGHRS and CDR2 YFSETQ. The CDR3 is made up of 16 amino acids. With 2 bases clipped from V and 2 bases from J, the junction kept 6 bases outside the gene matches. The CDR3 protein is CASSFQMGQTNEKLFF. The CDR3 nucleotides read TGCGCCAGCAGCTTTCAAATGGGACAGACTAATGAAAAACTGTTTTTT.

This clone has only a few counts. V and J are TRBV5-4 and TRBJ2-5; 9 positions agree with TRBD2. The CDR3 contains 17 residues. Germline CDR1 reads SGHNT; CDR2 reads YYREEE (reference sequence). V trimming: 4 bases; J trimming: 5 bases; junction bases outside the gene matches: 15. CDR3 nucleotide sequence: TGTGCCAGCAGCGCAACCCCGAAGGCGGGGGGGCCGGAGACCCAGTACTTC. Protein product: CASSATPKAGGPETQYF.